The present TCR beta chain was sequenced within a study of T cells in Graves' hyperthyroidism and ophthalmopathy. Study-level background: It was at initial diagnosis, before any treatment, that peripheral blood was collected. Study outcomes and limitations: The model forecast ophthalmopathy, anticipating it by a median around 6.5 months before onset. In the analysis, a 13 V-J model separated ophthalmopathy from stable hyperthyroidism.

The CDR3 has 14 residues. Germline V gives CDR1 GTSNPN, CDR2 SVGIG (reference sequence). Trimming took off 5 bases at V and 4 bases at J, with 15 bases between the two ends. It was less than 13 ml of fresh peripheral blood that supplied the PBMCs. This clonotype was observed a handful of times. Its antigen is currently unknown. Amplified TCR beta CDR3 regions came from RNA transcripts. The TCR CDR3 first-round RT-PCR relied on the HTBI primer set. TCRdb called the multiplex PCR reads again in MiXCR, with one record for every CDR3 protein. The sample has hundreds of thousands of distinct CDR3 sequences; approximately 18% are singletons.

This sequence joins TRBV30 and TRBJ1-5; D is unclear. The specimen sequenced was blood. This TCR derives from a woman in her 50s with Graves' hyperthyroidism that later progressed to Graves' ophthalmopathy. The CDR3 nucleotides are TGTGCCTGGGGGCCAAGTGGAGGTAATCAGCCCCAGCATTTT. Translating it yields CAWGPSGGNQPQHF.